The present TCR beta chain was sequenced within a study of shared clonotypes between healthy human individuals. Study findings and constraints: The low donor count limited represented genetic and exposure-history diversity.

The CDR3 contains 15 residues. CDR1 and CDR2 (germline): LNHDA, SQIVND (reference sequence). The ends were cut back, 3 bases at V and 7 bases at J, with 16 bases in the middle. Deep-level assay runs were performed. Genomic DNA from each subset was divided evenly over several immunoSEQ plates. In the authors' methods: As immunoSEQ supplied junction-only sequences (without quality scores), filtering differed. Libraries were prepared by immunoSEQ multiplex PCR; TCRdb keeps only in-frame clonotypes and omits some of them. That table furnishes V, J and clone size, whereas the DNA furnished D and trimming. The data show about 480,000 clones, over 75% seen once. Regarding this clone: Its target is unknown.

V gene TRBV19 combines with J gene TRBJ2-1; D assignment may be TRBD1 or TRBD2 (6 bases each). The sample taken for sequencing was PBMCs. This clonotype was obtained from a woman between 40 and 50 years old in good health. Some clones in this sample may be carry-over from other donors' samples. The CDR3, as DNA: TGTGCCAGTAGTATGGGCAGGGGAGGTTTTAATGAGCAGTTCTTC. Its translation is CASSMGRGGFNEQFF. Complete variable domain (other parts from reference TRBV19 and TRBJ2-1): DGGITQSPKYLFRKEGQNVTLSCEQNLNHDAMYWYRQDPGQGLRLIYYSQIVNDFQKGDIAEGYSVSREKKESFPLTVTSAQKNPTAFYLCASSMGRGGFNEQFFGPGTRLTVL.